This TCR beta chain was observed in a study of T cell responses to AZD1222 COVID-19 vaccine. Study at large: Timing groups of about 4 and about 12 weeks for second doses were pooled.

Libraries were prepared by immunoSEQ multiplex PCR; TCRdb keeps only in-frame clonotypes and omits some of them. The sample carries fewer than 120,000 clones, about nine tenths recorded once. The source is an adult in good health. The material sequenced was peripheral blood, taken on day 0 of AZD1222 vaccination.

The CDR3: CASSESGFYNSPLHF. The CDR3 bases are TGTGCCAGCAGTGAGAGCGGGTTCTATAATTCACCCCTCCACTTT. The V and J genes are TRBV25-1 and TRBJ1-6, with unresolved D. The V gene lost 3 bases and the J gene lost 3 bases, with 9 bases spanning the gap. The CDR3 has 15 amino acids. CDR1 and CDR2 (germline): MGHDK, SYGVNS. The variable domain in full, completed from reference TRBV25-1 and TRBJ1-6, reads EADIYQTPRYLVIGTGKKITLECSQTMGHDKMYWYQQDPGMELHLIHYSYGVNSTEKGDLSSESTVSRIRTEHFPLTLESARPSHTSQYLCASSESGFYNSPLHFGNGTRLTVT.